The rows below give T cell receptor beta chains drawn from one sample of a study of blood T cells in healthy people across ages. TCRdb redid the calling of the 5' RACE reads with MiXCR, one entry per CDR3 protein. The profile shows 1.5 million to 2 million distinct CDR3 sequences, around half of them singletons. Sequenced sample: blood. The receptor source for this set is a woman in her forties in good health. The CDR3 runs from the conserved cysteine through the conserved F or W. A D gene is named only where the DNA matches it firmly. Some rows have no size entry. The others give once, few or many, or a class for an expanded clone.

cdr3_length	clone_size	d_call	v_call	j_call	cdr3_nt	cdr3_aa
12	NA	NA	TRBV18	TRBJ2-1	TGTGCCAGCTCACGAGATAACAATGAGCAGTTCTTC	CASSRDNNEQFF
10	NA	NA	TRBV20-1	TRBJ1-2	TGCAGAGCTTCAAGGTTTGGCTACACCTTC	CRASRFGYTF
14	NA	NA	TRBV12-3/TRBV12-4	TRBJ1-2	TGTGCCAGCAGGGGCCAGGGGAGTGACTATGGCTACACCTTC	CASRGQGSDYGYTF
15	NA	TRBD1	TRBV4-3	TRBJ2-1	TGCGCCAGCAGATCGACTAACAGGGGGGTGCATGAGCAGTTCTTC	CASRSTNRGVHEQFF
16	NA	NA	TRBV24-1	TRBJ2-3	TGTGCCACCAGTGATTTGACGCACGGCAGCACAGATACGCAGTATTTT	CATSDLTHGSTDTQYF
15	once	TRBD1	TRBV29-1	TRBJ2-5	TGCAGCGTTGAAAAAATGGGGACAGCTTTAATTACCCAGTACTTC	CSVEKMGTALITQYF
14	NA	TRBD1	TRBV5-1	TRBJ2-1	TGCGCCAGCAGCCCCCCGGGACAGTTCAATGAGCAGTTCTTC	CASSPPGQFNEQFF
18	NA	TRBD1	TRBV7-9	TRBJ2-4	TGTGCCAGCAGCTCGGCGCAGACAGGGGCGAGGCCGCAAAACATTCAGTACTTC	CASSSAQTGARPQNIQYF
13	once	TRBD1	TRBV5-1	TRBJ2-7	TGCGCCAGCAGCCCAGGGACAGGGGGTTCGGAGTACTTC	CASSPGTGGSEYF
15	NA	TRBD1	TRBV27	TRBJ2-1	TGTGCCAGCAGTTTCAGGACGGGGACAGGGAATGAGCAGTTCTTC	CASSFRTGTGNEQFF
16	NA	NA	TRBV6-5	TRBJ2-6	TGTGCCAGCAGTTACAAACTGGTCTCTGGGGCCAACGTCCTGACTTTC	CASSYKLVSGANVLTF
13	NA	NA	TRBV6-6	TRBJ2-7	TGTGCCATCAGGTCGGGACACTCCTACGAGCAGTACTTC	CAIRSGHSYEQYF
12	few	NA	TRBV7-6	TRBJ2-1	TGTGCCAGCACCTTAAAAGGGGATGAGCAGTTCTTC	CASTLKGDEQFF
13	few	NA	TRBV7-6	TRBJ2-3	TGTGCCAGCAGCTTGGTGACAGTGGCGGCGCAGTATTTT	CASSLVTVAAQYF
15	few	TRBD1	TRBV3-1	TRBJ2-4	TGTGCCAGCAGCCAGACAGGGGCCGCCAAAAACATTCAGTACTTC	CASSQTGAAKNIQYF
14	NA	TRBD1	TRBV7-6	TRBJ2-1	TGTGCCAGCAGCGTACGAACAGGGGCTAATGAGCAGTTCTTC	CASSVRTGANEQFF
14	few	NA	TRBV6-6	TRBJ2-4	TGTGCCAGCAGTTACGCGGGGGCTCTGAGCATTCAGTACTTC	CASSYAGALSIQYF
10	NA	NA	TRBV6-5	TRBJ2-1	TGTGCCAGCACCGGAGGGCAGCAGTTCTTC	CASTGGQQFF
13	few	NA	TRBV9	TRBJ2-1	TGTGCCAGCAGCGTAACAGATTACAATGAGCAGTTCTTC	CASSVTDYNEQFF
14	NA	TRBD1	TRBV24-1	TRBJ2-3	TGTGCCACCAGTGAGGGGACAGTCACAGATACGCAGTATTTT	CATSEGTVTDTQYF
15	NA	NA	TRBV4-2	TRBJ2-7	TGTGCCGGCAGCCACCCGACAGGAAACTCCTACGAGCAGTACTTC	CAGSHPTGNSYEQYF
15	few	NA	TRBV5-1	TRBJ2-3	TGCGCCAGCAGCGTGGAAGGCCAGTTCGGAGATACGCAGTATTTT	CASSVEGQFGDTQYF
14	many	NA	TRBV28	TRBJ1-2	TGCGCCAGCAGCTTGGGTGGGTCTAACTATGGCTACACCTTC	CASSLGGSNYGYTF
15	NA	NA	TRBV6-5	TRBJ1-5	TGTGCCAGCAGACCTCCGGGGGGTAGGGGTCAGCCCCAGCATTTT	CASRPPGGRGQPQHF
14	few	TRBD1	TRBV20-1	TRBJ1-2	TGCAGTGCTAGAAACAGGGACAGTAACTATGGCTACACCTTC	CSARNRDSNYGYTF
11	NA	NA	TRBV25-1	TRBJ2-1	TGTGCCAGCAGTGATGGGCTCCGGCAGTTCTTC	CASSDGLRQFF
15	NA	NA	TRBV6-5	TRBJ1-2	TGTGCCAGTGGGACCGCCCGGCTAGACAATGGAGGCTACACCTTC	CASGTARLDNGGYTF
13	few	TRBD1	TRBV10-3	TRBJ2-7	TGTGCCATCAGTGGTACAGGGGCTAACGAGCAGTACTTC	CAISGTGANEQYF
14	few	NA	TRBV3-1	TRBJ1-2	TGTGCCAGCAAAAAGAGAGAGCTTTTCTATGGCTACACCTTC	CASKKRELFYGYTF
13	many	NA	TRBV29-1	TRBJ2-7	TGCAGCGTTGAAAGAGACAGCCCCTACGAGCAGTACTTC	CSVERDSPYEQYF
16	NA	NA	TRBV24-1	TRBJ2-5	TGTGCCACCAGTGATCATGGGGGAACGTACCAAGAGACCCAGTACTTC	CATSDHGGTYQETQYF
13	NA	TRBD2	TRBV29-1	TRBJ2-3	TGCAGCGTTGATAGCGGGTGGGCAGATACGCAGTATTTT	CSVDSGWADTQYF
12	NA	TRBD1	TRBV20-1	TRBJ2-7	TGCAGTGCTGCACAGGGGGATGAGGGTCAGTACTTC	CSAAQGDEGQYF
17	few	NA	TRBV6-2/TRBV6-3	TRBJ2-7	TGTGCCAGCAGTTACTCTATTCTGGGGGGCGCGAGGAACGAGCAGTACTTC	CASSYSILGGARNEQYF
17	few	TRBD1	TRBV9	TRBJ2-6	TGTGCCAGTAGGGGACAGGGTTATACTGATGGGGCCAACGTCCTGACTTTC	CASRGQGYTDGANVLTF
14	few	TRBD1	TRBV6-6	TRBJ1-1	TGTGCCAGCAGCCTCCCAGGGGGCATCACTGAAGCTTTCTTT	CASSLPGGITEAFF
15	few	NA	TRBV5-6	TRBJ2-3	TGTGCCAGCAGCTTGTATGCCCCACCAGCAGATACGCAGTATTTT	CASSLYAPPADTQYF
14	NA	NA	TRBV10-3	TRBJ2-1	TGTGCCATCAGTGAGAGAGGGGGATACAATGAGCAGTTCTTC	CAISERGGYNEQFF
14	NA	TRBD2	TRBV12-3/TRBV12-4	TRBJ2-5	TGTGCCAGCAGTACCGGGGGGGCATCAGAGACCCAGTACTTC	CASSTGGASETQYF
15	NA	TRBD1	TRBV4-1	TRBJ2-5	TGCGCCAGCAGCCTTCATACAGGGGCACTAGAGACCCAGTACTTC	CASSLHTGALETQYF
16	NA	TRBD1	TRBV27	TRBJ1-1	TGTGCCAGCAGTAAAAACAGGGGGTGGATGAACACTGAAGCTTTCTTT	CASSKNRGWMNTEAFF
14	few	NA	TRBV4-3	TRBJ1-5	TGCGCCAGCAGCCAAGATGAGGGGGATCAGCCCCAGCATTTT	CASSQDEGDQPQHF
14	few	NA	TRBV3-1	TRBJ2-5	TGTGCCAGCAGCCAATTCAGGGGTAAAGAGACCCAGTACTTC	CASSQFRGKETQYF
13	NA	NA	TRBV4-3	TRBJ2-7	TGCGCCAGCAGCCAAGGAGGGGTGGACGAGCAGTACTTC	CASSQGGVDEQYF
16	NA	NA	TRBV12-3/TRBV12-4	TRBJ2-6	TGTGCCAGCAGTCGAAGACAGGTTTCTGGGGCCAACGTCCTGACTTTC	CASSRRQVSGANVLTF
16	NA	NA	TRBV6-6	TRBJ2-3	TGTGCCAGCAGCCATCCCGTGGAGGAGAGTACAGATACGCAGTATTTT	CASSHPVEESTDTQYF
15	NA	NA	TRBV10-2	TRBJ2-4	TGCGCCAGCCTCCCGACTGAGCTAGCCAAAAACATTCAGTACTTC	CASLPTELAKNIQYF
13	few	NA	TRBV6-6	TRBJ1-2	TGTGCCAGCAGTCAGGACAGACCCTTTGGCTACACCTTC	CASSQDRPFGYTF
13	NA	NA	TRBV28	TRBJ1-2	TGTGCCAGCAGTCCCCCTGCCACCTATGGCTACACCTTC	CASSPPATYGYTF
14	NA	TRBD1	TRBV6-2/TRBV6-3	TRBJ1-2	TGTGCCAGCAGCCTAGGGGGCTTCTACTATGGCTACACCTTC	CASSLGGFYYGYTF
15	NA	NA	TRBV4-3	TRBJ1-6	TGCGCCAGCAGCCAAGATACAGGGAGGAATTCACCCCTCCACTTT	CASSQDTGRNSPLHF
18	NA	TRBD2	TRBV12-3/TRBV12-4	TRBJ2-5	TGTGCCAGCACCATCTTAGGGACTAGCGGGGTGCTGGGAGAGACCCAGTACTTC	CASTILGTSGVLGETQYF
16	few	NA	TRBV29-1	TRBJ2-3	TGCAGCGTTGAAGACCGGGACACTTCTAGCACAGATACGCAGTATTTT	CSVEDRDTSSTDTQYF
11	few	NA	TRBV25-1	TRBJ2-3	TGTGCCTCCACGATCACAGATACGCAGTATTTT	CASTITDTQYF
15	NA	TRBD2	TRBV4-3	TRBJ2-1	TGCGCCAGCAGCCCTGAACTAGCGGGGGCCCATGAGCAGTTCTTC	CASSPELAGAHEQFF